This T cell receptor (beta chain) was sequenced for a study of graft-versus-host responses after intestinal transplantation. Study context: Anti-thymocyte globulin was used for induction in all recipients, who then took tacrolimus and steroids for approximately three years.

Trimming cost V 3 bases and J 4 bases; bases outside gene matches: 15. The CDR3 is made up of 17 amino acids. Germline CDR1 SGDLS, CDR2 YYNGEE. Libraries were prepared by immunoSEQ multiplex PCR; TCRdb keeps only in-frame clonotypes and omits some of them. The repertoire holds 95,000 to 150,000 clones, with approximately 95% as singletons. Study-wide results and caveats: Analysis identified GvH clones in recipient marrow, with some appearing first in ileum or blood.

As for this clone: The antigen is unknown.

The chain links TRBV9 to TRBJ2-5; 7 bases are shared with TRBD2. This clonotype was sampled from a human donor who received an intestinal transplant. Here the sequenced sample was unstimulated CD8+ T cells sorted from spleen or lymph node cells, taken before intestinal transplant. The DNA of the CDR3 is TGTGCCAGCAGCGGTGGCTTAGAGGGAGGGGACGGAGAGACCCAGTACTTC. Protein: CASSGGLEGGDGETQYF.